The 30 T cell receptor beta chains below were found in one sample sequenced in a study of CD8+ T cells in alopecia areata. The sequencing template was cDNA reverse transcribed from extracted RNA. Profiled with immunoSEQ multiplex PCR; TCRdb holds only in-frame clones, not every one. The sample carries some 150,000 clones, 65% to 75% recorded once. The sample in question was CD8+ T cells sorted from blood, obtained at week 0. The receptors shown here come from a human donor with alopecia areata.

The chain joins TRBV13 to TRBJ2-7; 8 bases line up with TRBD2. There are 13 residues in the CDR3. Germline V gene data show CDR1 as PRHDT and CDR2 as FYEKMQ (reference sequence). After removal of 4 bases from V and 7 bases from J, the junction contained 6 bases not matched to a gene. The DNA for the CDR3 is TGTGCCAGCAGCTCGGGGGGGCGACGTGAGCAGTACTTC. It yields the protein CASSSGGRREQYF. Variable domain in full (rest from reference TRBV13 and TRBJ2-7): AAGVIQSPRHLIKEKRETATLKCYPIPRHDTVYWYQQGPGQDPQFLISFYEKMQSDKGSIPDRFSAQQFSDYHSELNMSSLELGDSALYFCASSSGGRREQYFGPGTRLTVT.

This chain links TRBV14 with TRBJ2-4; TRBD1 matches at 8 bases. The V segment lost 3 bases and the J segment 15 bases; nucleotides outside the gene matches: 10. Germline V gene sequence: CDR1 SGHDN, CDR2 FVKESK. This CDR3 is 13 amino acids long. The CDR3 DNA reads TGTGCCAGCAGCCACGAGGTGGACAGGGTAACGTACTTC. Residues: CASSHEVDRVTYF.

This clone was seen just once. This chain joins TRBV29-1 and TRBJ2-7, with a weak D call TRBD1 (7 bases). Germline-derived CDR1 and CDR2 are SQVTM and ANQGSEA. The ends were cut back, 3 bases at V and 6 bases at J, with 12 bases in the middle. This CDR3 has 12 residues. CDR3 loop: CSVEEGAGEQYF. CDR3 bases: TGCAGCGTTGAGGAGGGGGCTGGCGAGCAGTACTTC.

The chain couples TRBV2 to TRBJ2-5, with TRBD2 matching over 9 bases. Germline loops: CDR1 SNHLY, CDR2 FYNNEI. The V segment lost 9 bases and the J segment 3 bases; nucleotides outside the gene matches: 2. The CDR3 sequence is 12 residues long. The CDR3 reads CASQRGEETQYF. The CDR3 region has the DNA TGTGCCAGTCAGCGGGGGGAAGAGACCCAGTACTTC.

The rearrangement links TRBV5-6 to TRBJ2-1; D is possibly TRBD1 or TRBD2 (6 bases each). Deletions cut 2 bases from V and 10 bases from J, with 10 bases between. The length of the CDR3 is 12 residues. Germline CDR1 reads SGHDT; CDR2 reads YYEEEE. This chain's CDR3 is CASSLRGQEQFF. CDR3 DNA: TGTGCCAGCAGCTTACGGGGGCAGGAGCAGTTCTTC.

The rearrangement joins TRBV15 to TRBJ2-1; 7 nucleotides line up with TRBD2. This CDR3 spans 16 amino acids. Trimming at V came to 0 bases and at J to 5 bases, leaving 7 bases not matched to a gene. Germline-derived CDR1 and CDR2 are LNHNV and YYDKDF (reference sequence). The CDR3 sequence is CATSRDRRGRDNEQFF. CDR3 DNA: TGTGCCACCAGCAGAGATAGGCGGGGGAGGGACAATGAGCAGTTCTTC.

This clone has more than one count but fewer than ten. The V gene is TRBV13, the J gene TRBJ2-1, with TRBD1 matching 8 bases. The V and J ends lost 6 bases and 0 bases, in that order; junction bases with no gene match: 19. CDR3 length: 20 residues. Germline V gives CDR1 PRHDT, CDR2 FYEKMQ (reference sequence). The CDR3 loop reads CASSCLGRGLFGGSYNEQFF. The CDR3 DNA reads TGTGCCAGCAGTTGTCTGGGCAGGGGGCTATTCGGGGGCTCCTACAATGAGCAGTTCTTC.

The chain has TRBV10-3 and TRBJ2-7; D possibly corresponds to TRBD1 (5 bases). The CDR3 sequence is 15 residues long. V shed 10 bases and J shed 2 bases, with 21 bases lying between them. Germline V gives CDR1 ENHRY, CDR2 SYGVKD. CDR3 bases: TGTGCCACCGAGAGTAAGACAGAAACAACCTACGAGCAGTACTTC. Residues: CATESKTETTYEQYF.

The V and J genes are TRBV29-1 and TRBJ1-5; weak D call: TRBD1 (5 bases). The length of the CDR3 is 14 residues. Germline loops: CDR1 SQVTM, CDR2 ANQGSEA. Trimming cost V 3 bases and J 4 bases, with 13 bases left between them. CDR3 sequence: CSVDGGGQNQPQHF. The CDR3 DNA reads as TGCAGCGTTGATGGGGGGGGTCAGAATCAGCCCCAGCATTTT.

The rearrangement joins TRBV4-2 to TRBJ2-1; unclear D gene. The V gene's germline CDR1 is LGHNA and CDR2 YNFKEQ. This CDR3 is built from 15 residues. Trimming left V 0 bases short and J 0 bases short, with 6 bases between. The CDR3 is CASSQDRSSYNEQFF. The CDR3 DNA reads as TGTGCCAGCAGCCAAGACCGGAGCTCCTACAATGAGCAGTTCTTC.

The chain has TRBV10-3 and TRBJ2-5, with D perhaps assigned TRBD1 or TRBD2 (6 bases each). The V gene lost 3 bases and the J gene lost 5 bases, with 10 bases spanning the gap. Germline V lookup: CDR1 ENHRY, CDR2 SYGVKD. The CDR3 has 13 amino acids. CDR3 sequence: CAISDGGGETQYF. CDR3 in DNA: TGTGCCATCAGTGACGGGGGCGGGGAGACCCAGTACTTC.

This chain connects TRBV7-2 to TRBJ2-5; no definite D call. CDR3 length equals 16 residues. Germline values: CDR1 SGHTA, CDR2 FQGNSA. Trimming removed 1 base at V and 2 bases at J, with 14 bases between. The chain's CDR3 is CASSLGVAIHQETQYF. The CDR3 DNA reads TGTGCCAGCAGCTTAGGGGTGGCTATTCATCAAGAGACCCAGTACTTC.

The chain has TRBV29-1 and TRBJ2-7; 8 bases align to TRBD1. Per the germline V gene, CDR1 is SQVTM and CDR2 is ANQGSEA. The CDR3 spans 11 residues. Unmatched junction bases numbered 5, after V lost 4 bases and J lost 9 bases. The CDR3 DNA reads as TGCAGCGTTGTCTTTGGGACAGGGCAGTACTTC. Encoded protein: CSVVFGTGQYF.

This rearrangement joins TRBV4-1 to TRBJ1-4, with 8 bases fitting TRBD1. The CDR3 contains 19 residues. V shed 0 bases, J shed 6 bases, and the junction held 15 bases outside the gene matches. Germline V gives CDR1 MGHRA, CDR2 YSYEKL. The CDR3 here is CASSQDRGLRTGGHEKLFF. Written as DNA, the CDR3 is TGCGCCAGCAGCCAAGACAGGGGGCTTAGGACAGGCGGGCATGAAAAACTGTTTTTT.

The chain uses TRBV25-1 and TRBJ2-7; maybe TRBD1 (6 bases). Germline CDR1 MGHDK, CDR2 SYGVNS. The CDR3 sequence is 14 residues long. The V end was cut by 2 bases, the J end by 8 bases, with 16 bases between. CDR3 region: CASSEPATGLKQYF. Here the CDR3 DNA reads TGTGCCAGCAGTGAACCTGCTACAGGGCTCAAGCAGTACTTC.

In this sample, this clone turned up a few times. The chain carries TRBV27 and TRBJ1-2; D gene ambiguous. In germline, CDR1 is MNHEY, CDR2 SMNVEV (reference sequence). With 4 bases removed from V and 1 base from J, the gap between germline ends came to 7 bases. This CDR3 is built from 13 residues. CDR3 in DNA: TGTGCCAGCAGTTCCACCTATAACTATGGCTACACCTTC. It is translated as CASSSTYNYGYTF.

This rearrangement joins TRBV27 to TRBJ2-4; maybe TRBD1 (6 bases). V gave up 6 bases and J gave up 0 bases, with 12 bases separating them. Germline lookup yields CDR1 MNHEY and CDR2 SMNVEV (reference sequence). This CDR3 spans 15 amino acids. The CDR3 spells CASSPTGLAKNIQYF. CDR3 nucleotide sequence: TGTGCCAGCAGCCCCACAGGGTTAGCCAAAAACATTCAGTACTTC.

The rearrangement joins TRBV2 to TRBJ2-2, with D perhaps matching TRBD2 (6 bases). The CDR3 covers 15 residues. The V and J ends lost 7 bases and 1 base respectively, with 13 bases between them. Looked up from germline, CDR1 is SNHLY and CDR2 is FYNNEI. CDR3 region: CASTGGLLNTGELFF. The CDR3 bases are TGTGCCAGCACCGGGGGACTTCTGAACACCGGGGAGCTGTTTTTT.

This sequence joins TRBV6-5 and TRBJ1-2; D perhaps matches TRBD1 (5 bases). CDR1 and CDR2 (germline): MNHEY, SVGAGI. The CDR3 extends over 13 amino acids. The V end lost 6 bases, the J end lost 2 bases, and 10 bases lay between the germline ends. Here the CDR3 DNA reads TGTGCCAGCAGAGGGACGGTCAACTATGGCTACACCTTC. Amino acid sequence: CASRGTVNYGYTF.

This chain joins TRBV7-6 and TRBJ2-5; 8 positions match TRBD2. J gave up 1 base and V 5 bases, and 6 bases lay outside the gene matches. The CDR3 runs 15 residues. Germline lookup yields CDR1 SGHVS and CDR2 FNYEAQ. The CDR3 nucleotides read TGTGCCAGCAGCCTCGTCGGGGGGGCCCAAGAGACCCAGTACTTC. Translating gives CASSLVGGAQETQYF. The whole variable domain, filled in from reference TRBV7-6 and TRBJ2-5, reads GAGVSQSPRYKVTKRGQDVALRCDPISGHVSLYWYRQALGQGPEFLTYFNYEAQQDKSGLPNDRFSAERPEGSISTLTIQRTEQRDSAMYRCASSLVGGAQETQYFGPGTRLLVL.

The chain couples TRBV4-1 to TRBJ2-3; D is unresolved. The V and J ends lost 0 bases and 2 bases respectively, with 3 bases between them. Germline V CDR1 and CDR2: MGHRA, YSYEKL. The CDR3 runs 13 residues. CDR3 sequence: CASSQEPTDTQYF. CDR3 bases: TGCGCCAGCAGCCAAGAGCCCACAGATACGCAGTATTTT.

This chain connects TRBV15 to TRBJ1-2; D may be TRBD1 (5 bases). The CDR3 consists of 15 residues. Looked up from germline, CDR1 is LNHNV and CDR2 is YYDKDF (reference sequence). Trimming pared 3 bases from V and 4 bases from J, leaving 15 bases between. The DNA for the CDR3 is TGTGCCACCAGCAGTGACAGATCGGGCCCCTATGGCTACACCTTC. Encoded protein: CATSSDRSGPYGYTF. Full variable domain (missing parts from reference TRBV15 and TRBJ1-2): DAMVIQNPRYQVTQFGKPVTLSCSQTLNHNVMYWYQQKSSQAPKLLFHYYDKDFNNEADTPDNFQSRRPNTSFCFLDIRSPGLGDTAMYLCATSSDRSGPYGYTFGSGTRLTVV.

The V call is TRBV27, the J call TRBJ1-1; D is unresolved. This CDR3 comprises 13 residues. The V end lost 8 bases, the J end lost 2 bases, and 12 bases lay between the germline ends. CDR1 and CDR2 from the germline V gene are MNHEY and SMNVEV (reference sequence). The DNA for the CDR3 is TGTGCCAGCCAGAGGGTGTTCAACACTGAAGCTTTCTTT. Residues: CASQRVFNTEAFF.

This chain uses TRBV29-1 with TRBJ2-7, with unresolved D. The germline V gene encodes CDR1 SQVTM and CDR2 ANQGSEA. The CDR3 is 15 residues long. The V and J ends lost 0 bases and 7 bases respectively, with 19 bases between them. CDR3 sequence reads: CSVEEFGQKAREQYF. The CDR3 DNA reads TGCAGCGTTGAAGAATTTGGCCAGAAGGCGCGGGAGCAGTACTTC.

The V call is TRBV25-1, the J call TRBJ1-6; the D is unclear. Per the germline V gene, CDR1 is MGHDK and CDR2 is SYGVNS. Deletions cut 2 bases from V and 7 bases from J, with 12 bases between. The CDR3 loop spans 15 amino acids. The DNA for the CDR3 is TGTGCCAGCAGTGAAAAGAGGGTGGGCAATTCACCCCTCCACTTT. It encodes CASSEKRVGNSPLHF.

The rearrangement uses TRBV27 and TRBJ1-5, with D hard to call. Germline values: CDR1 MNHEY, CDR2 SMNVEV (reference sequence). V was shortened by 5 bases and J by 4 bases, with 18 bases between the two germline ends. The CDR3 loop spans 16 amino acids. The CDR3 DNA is TGTGCCAGCAGTCCCAGGCTTACTACATCAAATCAGCCCCAGCATTTT. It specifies CASSPRLTTSNQPQHF.

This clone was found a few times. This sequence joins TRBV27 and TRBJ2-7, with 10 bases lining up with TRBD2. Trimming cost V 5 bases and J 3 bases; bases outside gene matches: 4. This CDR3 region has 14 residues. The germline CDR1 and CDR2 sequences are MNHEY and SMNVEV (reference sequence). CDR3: CASSRGTSDYEQYF. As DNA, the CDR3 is TGTGCCAGCAGTCGGGGGACTAGCGACTACGAGCAGTACTTC.

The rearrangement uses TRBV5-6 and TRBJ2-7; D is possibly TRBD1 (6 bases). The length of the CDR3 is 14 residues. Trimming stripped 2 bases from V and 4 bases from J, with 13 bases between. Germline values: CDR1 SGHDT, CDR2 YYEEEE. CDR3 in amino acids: CASSLGAGAYEQYF. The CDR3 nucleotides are TGTGCCAGCAGCTTAGGGGCAGGGGCATACGAGCAGTACTTC.

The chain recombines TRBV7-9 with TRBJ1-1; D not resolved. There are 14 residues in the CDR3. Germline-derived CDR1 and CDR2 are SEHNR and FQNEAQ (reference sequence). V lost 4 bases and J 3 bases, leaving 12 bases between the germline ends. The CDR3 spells CASSWGAGDTEAFF. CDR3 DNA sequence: TGTGCCAGCAGCTGGGGAGCTGGAGACACTGAAGCTTTCTTT.

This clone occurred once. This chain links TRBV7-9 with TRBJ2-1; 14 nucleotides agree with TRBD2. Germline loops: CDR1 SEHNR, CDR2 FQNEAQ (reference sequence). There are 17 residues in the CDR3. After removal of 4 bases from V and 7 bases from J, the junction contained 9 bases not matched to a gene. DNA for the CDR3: TGTGCCAGCAGCTCCCGGGGACTAGCGGGGGATAAGAATGAGCAGTTCTTC. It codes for CASSSRGLAGDKNEQFF.